This T cell receptor (beta chain) was sequenced in a study of blood T cells in healthy people across ages. General study results and limits: A greater number of naive CD4+ cells and higher diversity distinguished long-lived donors from aged donors. Researchers deemed the diversity estimates from one million T cells underestimates.

This clonotype was detected a few times. Its antigen is unknown. Through a sample-barcoded 5' primer and a J-beta primer mix, a second PCR was run for roughly 7 to 11 cycles. TCRdb re-analysed the 5' RACE reads in MiXCR, keeping a single row per CDR3 protein. The profile shows over 1.5 million distinct CDR3 sequences, about 49% of them singletons. The germline CDR1 and CDR2 sequences are MDHEN and SYDVKM. CDR3 length: 16 amino acids. With V trimmed by 5 bases and J by 2 bases, 11 bases remained unmatched. The TCR was taken from a woman aged 40-49 years in good health. The source material was blood. The rearrangement links TRBV28 to TRBJ2-7, with 8 bases lining up with TRBD2. Written as DNA, the CDR3 is TGTGCCAGCAGTCCCCTTAAGAGCGGGGGAACCTACGAGCAGTACTTC. Protein sequence: CASSPLKSGGTYEQYF.